This T cell receptor (beta chain) was recorded in a study of cytomegalovirus exposure and HLA in healthy donors. The trim removed 1 base at V and 4 bases at J, leaving 8 bases unmatched. This CDR3 comprises 16 residues. CDR1 and CDR2 (germline): LNHNV, YYDKDF (reference sequence). This donor lacks a recorded CMV serostatus. Primers: 60 Vbeta forward and 13 Jbeta reverse. Generated by immunoSEQ multiplex PCR, the TCRdb table keeps only in-frame clones and is missing some. The top ten hold about 1.5% of the sample, which has about 130,000 clones, 60% to 75% seen once. The source material was PBMCs. This sequence joins TRBV15 and TRBJ1-1; 8 bases map to TRBD1. This TCR was sampled from a human donor in good health. The CDR3 here is CATSRAGTGGITEAFF. The CDR3 bases are TGTGCCACCAGCAGAGCCGGGACAGGAGGTATCACTGAAGCTTTCTTT.